What follows describes a single TCR beta chain. The antigen it binds to is not known. The junction shows a germline mismatch at one end, possibly a read error. This sample is drawn from a study of cytomegalovirus exposure and HLA in healthy donors (dated by TCRdb to the late 2010s). As for the study more broadly: According to an earlier analysis of a few hundred of the donors, some 180 million T cells yielded 117 million unique TCR beta sequences and approximately 280 Gb of sequence data. Of the approximately 400 genotyped donors, around 81% fell in the genetic ancestry cluster associated with self-reported Caucasian donors. Donor age, sex, ethnicity and CMV serostatus were compiled together with the repertoire data. An early release that covered about 600 HLA-typed donors contained approximately 300 gigabases of sequencing data and around 85 million unique TCR sequences. Among 300 to 450 genotyped donors of the cohort, an average of approximately 240,000 unique TCR beta nucleotide sequences were sequenced per donor, roughly 20% of them non-productive. Typing coverage differed by locus: A, B, C, DRB1 and DQB1 were typed in roughly 620-640 donors, DQA1 in approximately 520, DPA1 in approximately 610, and DPB1 in 400 to 480. To decide whether each TCR beta V gene segment behaved as functional or pseudogenic, an earlier analysis of some 570 of the donors relied on high-throughput TCR beta sequencing. All discovery cohort repertoires had been generated using a single sequencing platform. The later analysis used no new phenotypic data to find candidate immune exposures, relying instead on TCR beta sequences and their occurrence across donors. Along with the approximately 700-subject first cohort, a separate validation cohort of over a hundred different subjects was used. A later genetic analysis took genome-wide SNP genotypes for about three fifths of the roughly 700 donors and used that subset as a discovery cohort. A handful of DR-DQ haplotypes were handled as single units for association and clustering because linkage in the cohort was strong. The aim of the study was to test whether cataloging public T cell receptors could identify signatures of past pathogen exposure. The study combined high-throughput TCR immunosequencing, statistical association of individual TCRs with disease status, and machine learning to predict cytomegalovirus infection status. To study patterns of TCR occurrence, a later analysis re-analyzed previously published TCR beta repertoires from 600 to 750 donors and added high-resolution HLA genotyping. HLA typing included class I and class II loci at four-digit resolution. Using immunosequencing, the study profiled T cell repertoires from 666 subjects and related those repertoires to cytomegalovirus serostatus. The study at large found these results: Across donors, most TCR sequences were observed very rarely, whereas some public TCRs were present in many individuals. According to a later analysis, most CMV-associated TCR beta chains appeared to be HLA-restricted, and the HLA associations seemed to be driven largely by CMV exposure. When HLA alleles, especially DR and DQ, strongly co-occurred, TCR associations were difficult to assign to individual alleles. Three of the identified cytomegalovirus-associated TCR beta chains were confirmed in vitro to be specific for cytomegalovirus antigens. A total of 150 to 200 TCR beta chains were listed by the study as associated with cytomegalovirus. In a later analysis, HLA-associated TCR beta chains showed more clonal expansion and lower generation probabilities than non-associated chains that were equally common. Because counts were too low, some 17 rarely observed V segments, including chromosome 9 orphons, were excluded from the earlier analysis of some 540 of the donors. Sequencing depth was assumed to be roughly uniform across donors in the presence/absence analyses, though that assumption may not hold. In an earlier analysis of some 540 of the donors, most TCR beta V segments appeared in productive rearrangements about 87% or about 30% of the time, broadly matching IMGT annotations. The only immune exposure information available for the cohort was CMV serostatus. A group of highly shared sequence variants was considered likely to be a technical artifact of the sequencing pipeline. A further reported finding was that TCR beta sequences accurately predicted the HLA-A and HLA-B alleles for most subjects in the first cohort. Some IMGT-functional V segments, including TRBV6-2 and TRBV6-3, could not be distinguished by the 87-base-pair reads and were therefore excluded. The cohort was sequenced for TCR beta chains only, and without alpha or paired-chain data the features that could be detected were limited. In both the original and validation cohorts, the classifier was reported to diagnose cytomegalovirus status with high specificity and sensitivity. Because HLA typing was missing for some donors at each locus, association tests included only the typed subset. Linkage disequilibrium might explain the correlated functional status among segregating V segments, but an unknown experimental factor could not be excluded. Compared with the approximately 670-donor mean, donors in an Asian-associated ancestry cluster had fewer N-insertions in productive TCRs, according to a later genetic analysis. According to the authors, the approach could potentially be generalized to other disease states and immunological phenotypes. Several of the top co-occurrence clusters appeared to be linked to parvovirus B19, influenza, CMV and Epstein-Barr virus, according to a later analysis. At a false discovery rate of 0.05, a later analysis linked approximately 18,000 TCR beta sequences to specific HLA alleles. In a later analysis, the rate of TCR association differed among HLA loci, with DRB1 alleles having the most associated TCRs and HLA-C alleles having the fewest. In a later genetic analysis, a missense DCLRE1C variant was associated with V-gene and J-gene trimming of TCR beta chains, and the association was replicated in an independent cohort.

Libraries were prepared through the immunoSEQ multiplex PCR assay. For the multiplex PCR, a mixture combining 60 forward primers for TCR Vbeta segments and 13 reverse primers for TCR Jbeta segments was used. The CDR3 region of rearranged TCR beta genes was amplified from genomic DNA by a multiplex PCR assay. The Illumina HiSeq System was used to sequence the amplified TCR beta libraries as 87-base-pair reads. From the authors' description of their analysis: A later analysis counted some 74 million unique TCR beta chains across the 690 or so repertoires, and 10 million to 12 million of these chains were shared by at least two donors. A nearest-neighbor algorithm error-corrected the raw reads and collapsed the reads into unique sequences, merging closely related sequences to remove PCR and sequencing errors. CDR3 sequences were aligned to IMGT reference sequences to assign V, D and J gene segments. For a sequence to be retained, a match of at least six nucleotides was required to both a V gene segment and a J gene segment. Rearrangements were called productive when the CDR3 lacked stop codons and stayed in frame with V and J; all others were non-productive. Following IMGT convention, CDR3 was defined as the stretch from the second conserved V-encoded cysteine up to the conserved J-encoded phenylalanine. The earlier analysis of about 590 of the donors excluded sequences that lacked an unambiguous match to a single V gene segment. In an earlier analysis of approximately 550 of the donors, V segments were called functional above 56.7% productive rearrangements and were called segregating when the between-donor standard deviation exceeded 5%. To diagnose cytomegalovirus status from the catalog of TCR beta chain sequences, a statistical classification framework was built. In a later analysis, V and J genes were assigned by comparing TCR nucleotide sequences against IMGT/GENE-DB human TR gene sequences. In a later analysis, CDR3 sequences and most-parsimonious VDJ recombination scenarios were assigned using the TCRdist pipeline. In a later analysis, every TCR beta chain was defined by the combination of its CDR3 amino acid sequence and its V-gene family, and reads without a unique V-gene family were dropped. To address suspected cross-contamination and a sequencing artifact, a later analysis removed approximately 600 highly shared, low-generation-probability nucleotide sequences. In a later analysis, a clonal expansion index was calculated for each public chain from normalized within-repertoire ranks of inferred template counts. Generation probabilities in a later analysis came from a VDJ recombination model fitted to out-of-frame rearrangements, and those results were checked against IGoR. Hypergeometric tests were used in a later analysis to score TCR-TCR, TCR-HLA and TCR-CMV co-occurrence, with a repertoire-size bias correction applied to the TCR pairs. False discovery rates were estimated in a later analysis by permuting HLA or CMV assignments 20 times. In a later analysis, co-occurring TCRs were grouped using DBSCAN, with TCRdist sequence similarity added in when clustering inside HLA-allele-positive subsets. Co-occurrence clustering excluded repertoires with fewer than 30,000 or more than 120,000 public chains, plus five with anomalous nucleotide sharing. TCRdb took this table from immuneACCESS and kept in-frame rearrangements with V and J called. Such tables lack part of the clones; where checked against another copy, unresolved V genes explain under half of the gap, and the rest is unexplained. V, J and clone size are those of that table, while D and trimming were read from the DNA. This specimen's table enumerates about 130,000 clones. The top ten constitute about 1.7% of the sample.

The cohort was made up of approximately 670 healthy bone marrow donors. At the time of sampling, all cohort members were nominally healthy, though unrecorded immune exposures were likely present. The donor was CMV seronegative and belonged to the group of over 300 seronegative cohort members. Every donor gave a peripheral blood sample, and the peripheral blood mononuclear cells from that sample were used for TCR beta sequencing. Genomic DNA extraction from the blood cell samples was performed with the Qiagen DNeasy Blood Extraction Kit. Reading from cysteine to phenylalanine, the CDR3 counts 15 amino acids. The CDR3 DNA has 45 bases and is translated from base 1. CDR1 SGHTA and CDR2 FQGTGA were looked up in the germline V gene.

The sample taken for sequencing was PBMCs. This TCR came from a man younger than 30 in good health and CMV-seronegative. The rearranged chain carries TRBV7-3 and TRBJ2-1, with TRBD2 matching 7 junction bases. The CDR3 reads CASSTSGTSSNEQFF. Read as DNA, the sequence is TGTGCCAGCAGCACGAGCGGGACTTCCTCCAATGAGCAGTTCTTC.